This T cell receptor (beta chain) appears in the sequencing data of a study of CD8+ T cells in alopecia areata. The CDR3 is 12 residues long. Germline V gene sequence: CDR1 SGHSA, CDR2 FRNQAP. Investigators isolated RNA and reverse transcribed it into cDNA to act as the sequencing template. The assay was immunoSEQ multiplex PCR, and TCRdb's table has in-frame clones only and misses some. Observed in the sample are about 110,000 clones, none of them singletons. Overall study findings and caveats: Relative to normal scalp, lesional scalp, especially alopecia totalis/universalis, showed higher clonality. Compared with mice, patients displayed less clear TCR sharing, possibly for HLA-related reasons. Scalp data also include sequences from resident alphabeta T cells of normal skin.

This clone was observed at least ten times. No antigen is known for it. Gene names and germline refer to mouse. Sequencing ends 4 residues short of the CDR3 end; the germline J gene provides the rest. The V gene is TRBV16, the J gene TRBJ2-5; 7 bases map to TRBD2. Material for sequencing was lesional skin. The TCR was taken from a C3H/HeJ mouse with alopecia areata. The mice in this strain carry MHC haplotype H2-k. Here the CDR3 reads CASSPDWDTQYF. Incomplete CDR3 DNA: TGTGCAAGCAGCCCGGACTGGGAC. Variable domain in full (rest from reference TRBV16 and TRBJ2-5): NAGVIQTPRHKVTGKGQEATLWCEPISGHSAVFWYRQTIVQGLEFLTYFRNQAPIDDSGMPKERFSAQMPNQSHSTLKIQSTQPQDSAVYLCASSPDWDTQYFGPGTRLLVL.